The T cell receptor (beta chain) under discussion was sequenced for a study of cytomegalovirus exposure and HLA in healthy donors. Across the whole study: A prior study identified approximately 120 million unique TCR beta sequences from about 180 million T cells. Study results and limitations: After further analysis at a later stage, 16,951 TCR beta sequences were associated with HLA alleles at 0.05 false discovery rate. Data from an earlier analysis indicated that most TCR beta V segments were productive either about 87% or about 30% of the time.

The PCR was carried out with 60 Vbeta primers and 13 Jbeta primers. Per the study methods: Later, 65 million to 85 million unique TCR beta chains were counted in an analysis, and about 10 million of them were shared. This table comes from immunoSEQ multiplex PCR, and its TCRdb copy is limited to in-frame clones, with some not included. The D gene and trimming were derived from the DNA, and the V and J assignments and clone size from that table. The profile shows about 160,000 clones, approximately 70% of them singletons. Notes on this clone: Antigen unknown.

The receptor was isolated from a man aged 40-49 years in good health and CMV-seropositive. Sequenced material: PBMCs.

This CDR3 reads CASSYPPGQGTDEQFF. CDR3 in DNA: TGTGCCAGCAGTTACCCCCCGGGACAGGGAACTGATGAGCAGTTCTTC. The gene calls are TRBV6-5 and TRBJ2-1; 9 nucleotides align to TRBD1. Germline CDR1 and CDR2: MNHEY and SVGAGI. The CDR3 is 16 residues long. V gave up 2 bases and J gave up 8 bases; unmatched junction bases: 10.